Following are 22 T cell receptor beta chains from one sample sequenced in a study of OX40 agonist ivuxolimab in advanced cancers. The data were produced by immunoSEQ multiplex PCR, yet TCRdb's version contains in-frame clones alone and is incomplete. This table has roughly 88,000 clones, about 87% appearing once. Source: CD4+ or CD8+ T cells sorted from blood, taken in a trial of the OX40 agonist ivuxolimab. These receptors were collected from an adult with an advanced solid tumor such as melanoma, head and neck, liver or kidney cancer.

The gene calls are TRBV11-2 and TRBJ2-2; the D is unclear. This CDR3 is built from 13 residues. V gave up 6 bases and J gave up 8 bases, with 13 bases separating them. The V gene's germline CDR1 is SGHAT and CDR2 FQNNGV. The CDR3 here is CASSPNTVGELFF. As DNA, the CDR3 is TGTGCCAGCAGTCCCAATACAGTAGGGGAGCTGTTTTTT.

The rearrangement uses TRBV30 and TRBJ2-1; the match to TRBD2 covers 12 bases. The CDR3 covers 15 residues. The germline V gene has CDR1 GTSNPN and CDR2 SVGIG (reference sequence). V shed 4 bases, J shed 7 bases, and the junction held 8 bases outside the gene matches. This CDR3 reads CAWIPSGRAGNEQFF. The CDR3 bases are TGTGCCTGGATCCCTAGCGGGAGGGCGGGGAATGAGCAGTTCTTC.

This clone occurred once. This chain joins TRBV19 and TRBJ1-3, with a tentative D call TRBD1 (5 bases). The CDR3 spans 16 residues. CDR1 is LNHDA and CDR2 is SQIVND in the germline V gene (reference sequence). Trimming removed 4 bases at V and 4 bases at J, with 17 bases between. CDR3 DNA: TGTGCCAGTAGTAAGATGGGACGGCCGCGAGGAAACACCATATATTTT. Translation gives CASSKMGRPRGNTIYF.

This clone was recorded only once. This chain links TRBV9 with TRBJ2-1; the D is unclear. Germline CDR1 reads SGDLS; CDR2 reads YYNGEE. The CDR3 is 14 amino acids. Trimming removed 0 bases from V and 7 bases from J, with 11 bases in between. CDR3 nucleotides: TGTGCCAGCAGCGTAGGGAGTTTGGGTAATGAGCAGTTCTTC. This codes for CASSVGSLGNEQFF.

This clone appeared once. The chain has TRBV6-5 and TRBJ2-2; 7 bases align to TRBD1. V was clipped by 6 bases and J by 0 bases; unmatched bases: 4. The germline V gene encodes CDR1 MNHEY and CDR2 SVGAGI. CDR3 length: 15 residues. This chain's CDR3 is CASRSQGSNTGELFF. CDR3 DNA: TGTGCCAGCAGGTCACAGGGGTCGAACACCGGGGAGCTGTTTTTT.

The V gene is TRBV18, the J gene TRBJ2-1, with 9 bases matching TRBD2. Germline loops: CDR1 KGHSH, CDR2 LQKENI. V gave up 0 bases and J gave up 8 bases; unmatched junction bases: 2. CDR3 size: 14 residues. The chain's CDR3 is CASSPPASGDEQFF. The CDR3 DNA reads TGTGCCAGCTCACCACCGGCTAGCGGGGATGAGCAGTTCTTC.

The CDR3 spells CASSYGLSYEQYV. CDR3 sequence (DNA): TGTGCCAGCAGTTACGGCCTCTCCTACGAGCAGTACGTC. This chain links TRBV6-5 with TRBJ2-7; D gene uncertain. V was shortened by 2 bases and J by 0 bases, with 5 bases between the two germline ends. Germline V lookup: CDR1 MNHEY, CDR2 SVGAGI. The CDR3 is 13 amino acids.

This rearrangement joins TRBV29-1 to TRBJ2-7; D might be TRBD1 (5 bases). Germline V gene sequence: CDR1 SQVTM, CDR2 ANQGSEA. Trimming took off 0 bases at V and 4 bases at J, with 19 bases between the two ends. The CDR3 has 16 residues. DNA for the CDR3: TGCAGCGTTGAAGATTTGGGTAGGGGCTACCCATACGAGCAGTACGTC. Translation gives CSVEDLGRGYPYEQYV.

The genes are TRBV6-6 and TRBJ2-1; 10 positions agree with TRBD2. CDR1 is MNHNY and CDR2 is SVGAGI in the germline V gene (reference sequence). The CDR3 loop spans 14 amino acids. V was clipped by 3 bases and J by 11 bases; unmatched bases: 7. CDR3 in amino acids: CASSYSLAGVQQFF. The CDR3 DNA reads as TGTGCCAGCAGTTATAGTCTAGCGGGAGTCCAGCAGTTCTTC.

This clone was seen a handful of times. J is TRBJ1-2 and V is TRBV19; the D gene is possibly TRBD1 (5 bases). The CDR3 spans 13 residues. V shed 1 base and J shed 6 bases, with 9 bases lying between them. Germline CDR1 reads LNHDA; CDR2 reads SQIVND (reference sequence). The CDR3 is CASSIGDGDGYTF. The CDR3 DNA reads TGTGCCAGTAGTATAGGGGACGGAGATGGCTACACCTTC.

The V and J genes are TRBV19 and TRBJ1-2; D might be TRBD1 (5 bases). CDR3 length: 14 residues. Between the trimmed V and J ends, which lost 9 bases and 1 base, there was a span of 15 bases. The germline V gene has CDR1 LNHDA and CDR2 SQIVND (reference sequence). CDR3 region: CASSFGTVNYGYTF. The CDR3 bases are TGTGCCAGCAGTTTTGGGACGGTTAACTATGGCTACACCTTC.

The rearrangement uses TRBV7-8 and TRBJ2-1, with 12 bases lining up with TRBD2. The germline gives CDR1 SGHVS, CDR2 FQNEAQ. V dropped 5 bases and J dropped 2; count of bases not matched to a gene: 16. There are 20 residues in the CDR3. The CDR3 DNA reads TGTGCCAGCAGCCCCGCCCGGGCGAGAGGACTAGCGGGACCCTACAATGAGCAGTTCTTC. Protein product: CASSPARARGLAGPYNEQFF.

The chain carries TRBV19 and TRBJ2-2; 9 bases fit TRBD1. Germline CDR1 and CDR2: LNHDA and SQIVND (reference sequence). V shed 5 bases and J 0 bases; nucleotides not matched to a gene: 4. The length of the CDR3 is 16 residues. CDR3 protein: CASSRDRDTNTGELFF. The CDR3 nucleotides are TGTGCCAGTAGTCGGGACAGGGATACGAACACCGGGGAGCTGTTTTTT.

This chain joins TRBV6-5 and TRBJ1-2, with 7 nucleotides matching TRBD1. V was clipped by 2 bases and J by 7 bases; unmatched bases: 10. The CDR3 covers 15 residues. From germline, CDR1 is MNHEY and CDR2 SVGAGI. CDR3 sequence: CASSYDPRQGAGYTF. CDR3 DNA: TGTGCCAGCAGTTACGACCCTCGACAGGGTGCTGGCTACACCTTC.

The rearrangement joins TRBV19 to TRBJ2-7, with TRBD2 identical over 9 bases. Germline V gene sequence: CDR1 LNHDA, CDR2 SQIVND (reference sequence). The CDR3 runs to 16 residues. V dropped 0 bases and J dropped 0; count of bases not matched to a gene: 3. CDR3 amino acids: CASSIDGSGSSYEQYF. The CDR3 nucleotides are TGTGCCAGTAGTATAGATGGTAGCGGGAGCTCCTACGAGCAGTACTTC.

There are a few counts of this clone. DNA for the CDR3: TGTGCCAGCTCAGTACAGCCGGGACAGGGGCGAACTAGGGGATACAATGAGCAGTTCTTC. Translating it yields CASSVQPGQGRTRGYNEQFF. The chain has TRBV18 and TRBJ2-1, with 10 nucleotides matching TRBD1. The CDR3 loop spans 20 amino acids. Germline CDR1 KGHSH, CDR2 LQKENI. The V and J ends lost 5 bases and 4 bases, in that order; junction bases with no gene match: 20. Full variable domain (remainder filled in from reference TRBV18 and TRBJ2-1): NAGVMQNPRHLVRRRGQEARLRCSPMKGHSHVYWYRQLPEEGLKFMVYLQKENIIDESGMPKERFSAEFPKEGPSILRIQQVVRGDSAAYFCASSVQPGQGRTRGYNEQFFGPGTRLTVL.

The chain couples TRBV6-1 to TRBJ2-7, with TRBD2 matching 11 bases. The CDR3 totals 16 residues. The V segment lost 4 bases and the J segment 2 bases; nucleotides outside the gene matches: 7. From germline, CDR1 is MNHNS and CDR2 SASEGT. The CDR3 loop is CASSGFSGRETYEQYF. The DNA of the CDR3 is TGTGCCAGCAGTGGGTTTAGCGGGAGGGAGACCTACGAGCAGTACTTC.

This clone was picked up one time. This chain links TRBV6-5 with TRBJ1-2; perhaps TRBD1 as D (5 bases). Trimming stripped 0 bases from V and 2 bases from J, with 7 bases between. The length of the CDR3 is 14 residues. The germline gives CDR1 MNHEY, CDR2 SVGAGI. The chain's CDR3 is CASSYSRANYGYTF. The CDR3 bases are TGTGCCAGCAGTTACTCCAGGGCGAACTATGGCTACACCTTC.

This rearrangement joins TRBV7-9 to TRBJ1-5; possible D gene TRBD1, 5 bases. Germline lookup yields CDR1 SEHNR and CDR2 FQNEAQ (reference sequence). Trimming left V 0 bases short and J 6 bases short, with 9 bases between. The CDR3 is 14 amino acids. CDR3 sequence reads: CASSLASGTQPQHF. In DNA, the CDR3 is TGTGCCAGCAGCTTAGCCTCAGGGACTCAGCCCCAGCATTTT.

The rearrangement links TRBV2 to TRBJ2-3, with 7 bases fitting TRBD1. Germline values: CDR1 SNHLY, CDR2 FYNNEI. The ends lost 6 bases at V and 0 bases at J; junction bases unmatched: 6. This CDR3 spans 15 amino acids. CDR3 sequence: CASSGDRSSTDTQYF. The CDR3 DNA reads TGTGCCAGCAGCGGGGACAGATCTAGCACAGATACGCAGTATTTT. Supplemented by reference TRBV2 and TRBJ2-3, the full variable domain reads EPEVTQTPSHQVTQMGQEVILRCVPISNHLYFYWYRQILGQKVEFLVSFYNNEISEKSEIFDDQFSVERPDGSNFTLKIRSTKLEDSAMYFCASSGDRSSTDTQYFGPGTRLTVL.

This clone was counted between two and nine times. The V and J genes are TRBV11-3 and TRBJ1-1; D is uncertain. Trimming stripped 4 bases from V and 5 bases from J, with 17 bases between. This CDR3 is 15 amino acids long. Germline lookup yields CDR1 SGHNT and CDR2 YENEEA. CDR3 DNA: TGTGCCAGCAGCTCACTCGGGTTACTTGTGACTGAAGCTTTCTTT. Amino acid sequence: CASSSLGLLVTEAFF. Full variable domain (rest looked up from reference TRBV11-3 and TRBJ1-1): EAGVVQSPRYKIIEKKQPVAFWCNPISGHNTLYWYLQNLGQGPELLIRYENEEAVDDSQLPKDRFSAERLKGVDSTLKIQPAELGDSAVYLCASSSLGLLVTEAFFGQGTRLTVV.

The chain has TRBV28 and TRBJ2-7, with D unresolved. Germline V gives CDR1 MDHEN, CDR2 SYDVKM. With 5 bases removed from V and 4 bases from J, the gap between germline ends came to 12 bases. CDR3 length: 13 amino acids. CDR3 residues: CASSPPVFYEQYF. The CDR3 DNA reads TGTGCCAGCAGTCCCCCCGTGTTTTACGAGCAGTACTTC.